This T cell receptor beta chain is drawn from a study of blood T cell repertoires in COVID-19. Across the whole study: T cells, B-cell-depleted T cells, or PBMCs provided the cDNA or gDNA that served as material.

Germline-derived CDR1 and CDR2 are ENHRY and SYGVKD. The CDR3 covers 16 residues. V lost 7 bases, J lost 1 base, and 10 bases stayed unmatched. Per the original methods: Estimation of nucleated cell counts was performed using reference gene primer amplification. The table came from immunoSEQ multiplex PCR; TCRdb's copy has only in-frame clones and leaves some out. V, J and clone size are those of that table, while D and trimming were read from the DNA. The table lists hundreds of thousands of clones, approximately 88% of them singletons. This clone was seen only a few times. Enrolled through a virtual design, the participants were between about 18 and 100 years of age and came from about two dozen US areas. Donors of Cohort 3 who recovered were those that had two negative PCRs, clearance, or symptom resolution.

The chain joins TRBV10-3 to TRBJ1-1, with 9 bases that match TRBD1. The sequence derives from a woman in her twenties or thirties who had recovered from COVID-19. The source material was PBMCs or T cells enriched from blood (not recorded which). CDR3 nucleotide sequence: TGTGCCATCACGTCACAGGGGGCTTTGTCGAACACTGAAGCTTTCTTT. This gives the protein CAITSQGALSNTEAFF.